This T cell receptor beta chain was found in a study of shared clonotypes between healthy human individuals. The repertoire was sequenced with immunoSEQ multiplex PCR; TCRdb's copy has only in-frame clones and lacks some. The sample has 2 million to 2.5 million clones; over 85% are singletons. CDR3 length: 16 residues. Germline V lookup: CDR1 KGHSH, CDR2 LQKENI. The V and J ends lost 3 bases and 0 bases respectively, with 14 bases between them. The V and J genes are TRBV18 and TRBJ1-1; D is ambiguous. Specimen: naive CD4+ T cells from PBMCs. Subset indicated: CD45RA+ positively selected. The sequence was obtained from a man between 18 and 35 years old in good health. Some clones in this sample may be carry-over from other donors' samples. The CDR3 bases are TGTGCCAGCTCACCCGACTTTGGGAGTATGAACACTGAAGCTTTCTTT. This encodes CASSPDFGSMNTEAFF. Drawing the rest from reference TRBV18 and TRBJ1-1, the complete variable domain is NAGVMQNPRHLVRRRGQEARLRCSPMKGHSHVYWYRQLPEEGLKFMVYLQKENIIDESGMPKERFSAEFPKEGPSILRIQQVVRGDSAAYFCASSPDFGSMNTEAFFGQGTRLTVV.